This T cell receptor beta chain was identified in a study of T cells after yellow fever vaccination (dated by TCRdb to the late 2010s). For the study in its entirety: The SMART-Seq v4 Ultra Low Input RNA kit was used to prepare libraries from fractions with low cell numbers. To follow T-cell clones before and after primary and booster YFV17D yellow fever vaccination, bulk TCR alpha and beta repertoires were sequenced over time. Two healthy male donors, one aged 18 to 30 and one aged 30 to 40 years, made up the cohort. Bulk PBMC replicates and cell subsets were isolated from blood drawn at multiple timepoints before and after both primary and secondary immunization. Summary of the overall study and its limitations: A small fraction of clonotypes appeared in both the CD4 and CD8 compartments, likely as a result of convergent recombination. Computational filtering was needed because FACS-sorted repertoires could contain abundant contaminating clonotypes from the bulk population. Most clones expanded after primary vaccination (approximately 96% of CD4 and 88% of CD8) were re-detected after the booster, suggesting that broad memory maintenance occurred. Compared with the primary T-cell response, the secondary T-cell response was faster but weaker, reaching its peak on day 5 rather than on day 15. Only a couple of donors were included in the study, so the extent to which the findings can be generalized is limited.

TCR cDNA was synthesized by 5'RACE template switching, through which a universal primer site and unique molecular identifiers were introduced. Priming of cDNA synthesis was performed from both the TCR alpha and TCR beta constant segments. Two PCR steps were used to amplify libraries, with sample barcodes and sequencing adapters being added in the second step. Sequencing of libraries was done on Illumina HiSeq 2500 (2x100 bp) or NovaSeq (2x150 bp). As for the authors' bioinformatics: Demultiplexing of reads and collapsing into UMI consensus sequences were performed with MIGEC, and V(D)J alignment was carried out with MiXCR. Using edgeR on replicate PBMC samples, clonotypes were called vaccine-responding if FDR was below 0.01 and the log2 fold change was above 5 up to day 15. Each bulk clonotype received a CD4 or CD8 identity based on whether the sequenced CD4 or CD8 repertoire contained that clonotype at higher abundance. TCRdb reran the public reads through fastp at Q25 and MiXCR, keeping productive beta chains. Each CDR3 protein appears once, grouped with its most common genes and DNA. V and J calls and clone size were set by TCRdb, not the authors. This sample is represented by 200,000 to 300,000 distinct CDR3 sequences; 6% to 8% of them were singletons. About 1% of the sample is in the top ten clones.

CDR1 and CDR2 are read off the germline V gene (reference sequence) as MNHEY and SMNVEV. Trimming removed 0 bases from V and 2 bases from J, leaving 3 bases between the germline ends. The CDR3 sequence holds 13 residues, the cysteine and phenylalanine included. Only the CDR3 portion is preserved as DNA: 39 bases, with reading frame beginning at the first base. According to the study, the label for this sample's treatment or condition signals: live attenuated yellow fever vaccine strain. PBMCs were isolated from peripheral blood using a standard Ficoll-Paque protocol. Dynabeads CD4 and CD8 positive selection kits were used to isolate the CD4 and CD8 T-cell fractions. TriZol was used to extract RNA from bulk PBMCs, CD4 and CD8 fractions, and dextramer-positive and dextramer-negative fractions. Ten or more counts support this clonotype. Its specific antigen is unknown. No per-base quality is available; no much larger clone lies one base away.

Recombination connected TRBV27 to TRBJ2-3, with the D gene not confidently named. The sample consisted of CD4+ T cells sorted from PBMCs, taken on the day of the yellow fever booster vaccination. This TCR came from a young man who received the YFV17D yellow fever vaccine. CDR3 region: CASSLSYTDTQYF. The DNA sequence is given as TGTGCCAGCAGTTTATCTTACACAGATACGCAGTATTTT.